Presented here are 21 T cell receptor beta chains from one specimen sequenced in a study of T cell changes during pregnancy in multiple sclerosis. Method: immunoSEQ multiplex PCR; TCRdb's copy keeps in-frame clones and lacks some. The table has 75,000 to 100,000 clones, roughly nine tenths seen once; the top ten hold about 1.6%. The specimen was peripheral blood, collected after pregnancy. The receptors originated from a female donor in good health, enrolled as a control in a pregnancy study.

This clone came up once. This chain joins TRBV11-3 and TRBJ2-3, with TRBD2 matching 7 bases. Trimming cost V 5 bases and J 7 bases; bases outside gene matches: 6. The CDR3 has 13 amino acids. CDR1 is SGHNT, CDR2 YENEEA, per germline. The CDR3 region is CASSPGLRHTQYF. In DNA, the CDR3 is TGTGCCAGCAGCCCGGGACTACGACATACGCAGTATTTT.

The genes are TRBV14 and TRBJ1-2; D is possibly TRBD1 (6 bases). The CDR3 is 15 residues long. V was cut by 2 bases and J by 3 bases, with 13 bases left in between. The germline gives CDR1 SGHDN, CDR2 FVKESK. Here the CDR3 DNA reads TGTGCCAGCAGCCAACGGACAGTCACGGACTATGGCTACACCTTC. This encodes CASSQRTVTDYGYTF. The entire variable domain, with the rest obtained from reference TRBV14 and TRBJ1-2, is as follows: EAGVTQFPSHSVIEKGQTVTLRCDPISGHDNLYWYRRVMGKEIKFLLHFVKESKQDESGMPNNRFLAERTGGTYSTLKVQPAELEDSGVYFCASSQRTVTDYGYTFGSGTRLTVV.

The chain carries TRBV4-3 and TRBJ1-3, with TRBD1 as a possible D gene (5 bases). Trimming cost V 2 bases and J 2 bases, with 10 bases left between them. This CDR3 is built from 15 residues. The germline V gene has CDR1 LGHNA and CDR2 YSLEER. CDR3 loop: CASSQLGRAGNTIYF. The CDR3, as DNA: TGCGCCAGCAGCCAATTAGGCAGGGCTGGAAACACCATATATTTT.

The chain couples TRBV4-3 to TRBJ2-7; D is perhaps TRBD1 (5 bases). Trimming removed 1 base at V and 2 bases at J, with 12 bases between. The length of the CDR3 is 15 residues. The germline V gene has CDR1 LGHNA and CDR2 YSLEER. CDR3 coding DNA: TGCGCCAGCAGCCAAGGTCAGGGTGAGGCCTACGAGCAGTACTTC. Encoded protein: CASSQGQGEAYEQYF.

The CDR3 loop is CASSLYSGFNSPLHF. The CDR3 DNA reads TGTGCCAGCAGCTTGTATTCAGGGTTCAATTCACCCCTCCACTTT. The chain carries TRBV5-4 and TRBJ1-6; D is possibly TRBD1 (5 bases). The CDR3 totals 15 residues. Germline V CDR1 and CDR2: SGHNT, YYREEE (reference sequence). Trimming left V 1 base short and J 7 bases short, with 12 bases between.

The chain links TRBV29-1 to TRBJ2-2; 9 nucleotides agree with TRBD2. The CDR3 extends over 14 amino acids. J was trimmed by 6 bases and V by 4 bases; bases with no gene match: 6. Germline values: CDR1 SQVTM, CDR2 ANQGSEA. CDR3 protein: CSVGRRGGSGELFF. In DNA, the CDR3 is TGCAGCGTTGGGCGGCGGGGGGGGTCCGGGGAGCTGTTTTTT.

The chain carries TRBV7-2 and TRBJ1-6; TRBD1 aligns across 8 bases. Germline V lookup: CDR1 SGHTA, CDR2 FQGNSA. The CDR3 extends over 17 amino acids. J gave up 4 bases and V 1 base, and 6 bases lay outside the gene matches. CDR3 DNA sequence: TGTGCCAGCAGCTTAGGTCCAGGGGGCAAATATAATTCACCCCTCCACTTT. This sequence encodes CASSLGPGGKYNSPLHF.

This clone has just one count. The chain couples TRBV4-3 to TRBJ2-1; D might be TRBD2 (6 bases). CDR1 is LGHNA and CDR2 is YSLEER in the germline V gene. The germline V and J ends were trimmed by 0 bases and 8 bases, with 17 bases remaining between them. The CDR3 sequence is 16 residues long. This CDR3 reads CASSQDLAQGVDEQFF. CDR3 DNA: TGCGCCAGCAGCCAAGATCTAGCGCAGGGAGTCGATGAGCAGTTCTTC.

This sequence joins TRBV19 and TRBJ1-3; D is uncertain. The CDR3 consists of 15 residues. The germline V gene has CDR1 LNHDA and CDR2 SQIVND (reference sequence). Trimming left V 5 bases short and J 4 bases short, with 15 bases between. CDR3 nucleotides: TGTGCCAGTAGTCGCTCCACCCCGGGGGGAAACACCATATATTTT. Its translation: CASSRSTPGGNTIYF.

The CDR3: CASSLGTGTGDNQPQHF. In DNA form, the CDR3 reads TGCGCCAGCAGCTTGGGAACCGGGACAGGAGACAATCAGCCCCAGCATTTT. This chain links TRBV5-1 with TRBJ1-5; 8 bases line up with TRBD1. CDR3 length equals 17 residues. Unmatched junction bases numbered 8, after V lost 0 bases and J lost 3 bases. CDR1 and CDR2 from the germline V gene are SGHRS and YFSETQ. The full variable domain, completed using reference TRBV5-1 and TRBJ1-5, is KAGVTQTPRYLIKTRGQQVTLSCSPISGHRSVSWYQQTPGQGLQFLFEYFSETQRNKGNFPGRFSGRQFSNSRSEMNVSTLELGDSALYLCASSLGTGTGDNQPQHFGDGTRLSIL.

This clone was observed once. The chain joins TRBV28 to TRBJ1-1, with a tentative D call TRBD1 (6 bases). CDR3 length equals 14 residues. Trimming took 2 bases from V and 5 from J, leaving 12 bases between them. CDR1 is MDHEN, CDR2 SYDVKM, per germline. This CDR3 is CASSLRRGRTEAFF. The CDR3 nucleotides read TGTGCCAGCAGTTTACGCAGGGGTCGGACTGAAGCTTTCTTT.

The V call is TRBV2, the J call TRBJ1-1; D remains unclear. Germline V lookup: CDR1 SNHLY, CDR2 FYNNEI. This CDR3 contains 13 residues. V was pared by 0 bases and J by 1 base, with 3 bases between. The CDR3 nucleotides are TGTGCCAGCAGTGAAGCCGGGAACACTGAAGCTTTCTTT. Translation: CASSEAGNTEAFF.

The chain employs TRBV18 and TRBJ2-2; D unclear. The CDR3 consists of 16 residues. Germline CDR1 KGHSH, CDR2 LQKENI. Trimming cost V 0 bases and J 0 bases, with 8 bases left between them. CDR3 sequence reads: CASSPPSYANTGELFF. The CDR3 DNA follows: TGTGCCAGCTCACCACCTTCCTACGCGAACACCGGGGAGCTGTTTTTT. The variable domain in full, completed from reference TRBV18 and TRBJ2-2, reads NAGVMQNPRHLVRRRGQEARLRCSPMKGHSHVYWYRQLPEEGLKFMVYLQKENIIDESGMPKERFSAEFPKEGPSILRIQQVVRGDSAAYFCASSPPSYANTGELFFGEGSRLTVL.

V gene TRBV2 combines with J gene TRBJ2-2, with 9 bases fitting TRBD1. Germline trimming cut 8 bases from V and 1 base from J; bases unmatched to any gene: 5. CDR3 length: 15 amino acids. Germline CDR1 reads SNHLY; CDR2 reads FYNNEI. The CDR3 nucleotides are TGTGCCAGCGGGGGGGACAGGGAGAACACCGGGGAGCTGTTTTTT. It encodes CASGGDRENTGELFF.

CDR3 sequence (DNA): TGTGCCAGCAGTCGGGGGGCTTTCTCTGGAAACACCATATATTTT. The encoded protein is CASSRGAFSGNTIYF. The genes are TRBV5-6 and TRBJ1-3; D might be TRBD1 (6 bases). The CDR3 loop spans 15 amino acids. Germline assignment: CDR1 SGHDT and CDR2 YYEEEE. V was cut by 5 bases and J by 0 bases, with 12 bases left in between.

The chain recombines TRBV4-3 with TRBJ2-2; D possibly corresponds to TRBD2 (5 bases). The CDR3 contains 17 residues. CDR1 and CDR2 (germline): LGHNA, YSLEER. V shed 4 bases and J shed 7 bases, with 22 bases lying between them. CDR3 loop: CASSLREQVRGGGELFF. DNA of the CDR3: TGCGCCAGCAGCCTCAGAGAGCAGGTCCGGGGTGGCGGGGAGCTGTTTTTT.

The chain uses TRBV30 and TRBJ2-5, with a possible D match to TRBD1 (6 bases). With 2 bases removed from V and 5 bases from J, the gap between germline ends came to 12 bases. The CDR3 is 13 amino acids. The germline V gene encodes CDR1 GTSNPN and CDR2 SVGIG (reference sequence). The CDR3 is CAWSFGDIETQYF. As DNA, the CDR3 is TGTGCCTGGAGTTTCGGGGACATCGAGACCCAGTACTTC.

The V gene is TRBV9, the J gene TRBJ1-6, with 9 bases that match TRBD1. The junction had 6 bases not matched to a gene; V was cut back by 4 bases and J by 7 bases. The length of the CDR3 is 15 residues. The germline V gene has CDR1 SGDLS and CDR2 YYNGEE. CDR3 sequence reads: CASSPPGTGNSPLHF. In nucleotides, the CDR3 is TGTGCCAGCAGCCCACCCGGGACAGGGAATTCACCCCTCCACTTT.

This chain uses TRBV29-1 with TRBJ1-2; D gene ambiguous. Germline lookup yields CDR1 SQVTM and CDR2 ANQGSEA. V shed 7 bases and J shed 7 bases, with 16 bases lying between them. The CDR3 contains 12 residues. In DNA form, the CDR3 reads TGCAGCGCCACGGGTCGGGAATCTGGCTACACCTTC. Protein: CSATGRESGYTF.

The V and J genes are TRBV27 and TRBJ2-1, with TRBD2 matching over 13 bases. Trimming took 2 bases from V and 8 from J; bases not matched to a gene: 6. From germline, CDR1 is MNHEY and CDR2 SMNVEV (reference sequence). This CDR3 is 16 amino acids long. This CDR3 reads CASSLKTSGGADEQFF. The CDR3, as DNA: TGTGCCAGCAGTTTAAAAACTAGCGGGGGGGCCGATGAGCAGTTCTTC.

The table lists this clone with a few counts. V is TRBV7-8 and J is TRBJ1-2; D gene ambiguous. The germline gives CDR1 SGHVS, CDR2 FQNEAQ. V was pared by 1 base and J by 5 bases, with 5 bases between. The CDR3 length is 12 residues. The CDR3 reads CASSLGGYGYTF. As DNA, the CDR3 is TGTGCCAGCAGCTTAGGAGGATATGGCTACACCTTC.